This T cell receptor (beta chain) was recorded in a study of long-term antiretroviral therapy in people with HIV. Notes on this clone: The target antigen is unknown.

Sequencing relied on immunoSEQ assay v3.0, run at survey level. The data were produced by immunoSEQ multiplex PCR, yet TCRdb's version contains in-frame clones alone and is incomplete. The sample shows tens of thousands of clones, about four fifths of them seen only once. Study-wide results and caveats: Older ART regimens were possibly in use when the blood was collected between about 2003 and 2017. Clonal expansions arising prior to ART prevailed in the repertoire at every time point.

The TCR was taken from a man younger than 35 with HIV. Source: unsorted PBMCs, taken 1 year after starting antiretroviral therapy.

The DNA of the CDR3 is TGTGCCAGCAGTCCACTACAGGCAACTAATGAAAAACTGTTTTTT. Protein sequence: CASSPLQATNEKLFF. This sequence joins TRBV28 and TRBJ1-4; the D gene is possibly TRBD1 (5 bases). Germline CDR1 MDHEN, CDR2 SYDVKM. The CDR3 has 15 residues. V was pared by 5 bases and J by 0 bases, with 10 bases between.